This TCR beta chain was captured by sequencing in a study of blood T cell repertoires in COVID-19. Recruitment covered under 25 US areas and drew participants whose ages spanned about 18 to 89 years. Participant reports of clinical history set cohort assignment. This clone was detected only once. Germline V lookup: CDR1 LGHNA, CDR2 YSLEER. The V segment lost 4 bases and the J segment 7 bases; nucleotides outside the gene matches: 15. The CDR3 loop spans 17 amino acids. Authors' methods: Reference gene primer amplification in the assay estimated nucleated cell counts. Sequencing used immunoSEQ multiplex PCR; TCRdb keeps in-frame clones, though not all of them. V, J and clone size are taken as reported in that table, and D and trimming were inferred from the DNA itself. Of 200,000 to 250,000 clones listed, about 85% are singletons.

This chain joins TRBV4-3 and TRBJ1-1, with 10 bases that match TRBD1. Sequences were obtained from PBMCs or T cells enriched from blood (not recorded which). This clonotype was obtained from a young man who had recovered from COVID-19. The CDR3 loop reads CASSPLRTDRGPREAFF. CDR3 coding DNA: TGCGCCAGCAGCCCCCTCCGCACCGACAGGGGGCCACGTGAAGCTTTCTTT.